This paragraph reports one TCR beta chain. Its target is not known. The sample originates from a study of response to subunit inactivated influenza vaccine. Study-level points and caveats: After each seasonal influenza vaccination, few new T cells are recruited, the authors suggested.

TCRdb fed the RT-PCR reads into MiXCR, producing one record per CDR3 protein. Here the sample spans hundreds of thousands of distinct CDR3 sequences, about 17% being singletons. V was trimmed by 2 bases and J by 4 bases, leaving 12 bases between them. The germline V gene encodes CDR1 MDHEN and CDR2 SYDVKM. The CDR3 runs 15 residues. The chain recombines TRBV28 with TRBJ1-3; D not resolved. This TCR was sampled from a man between 50 and 69 years old who received an inactivated influenza vaccine. The input for sequencing was CD4+ T cells sorted from PBMCs, taken about 23 months after vaccination. In DNA, the CDR3 is TGTGCCAGCAGTTTAAATCAGCTTTTCGGAAACACCATATATTTT. Protein product: CASSLNQLFGNTIYF.